The 30 T cell receptor beta chains below come from one sample, sequenced in a study of T cell responses to AZD1222 COVID-19 vaccine. Here immunoSEQ multiplex PCR was the method, and the copy in TCRdb shows in-frame clones only, minus some. Altogether 90,000 to 120,000 clones are present, about 92% being singletons, with the ten largest covering roughly 9%. Here the sequenced sample was peripheral blood, taken 28 days after the second AZD1222 dose. Receptors originate from an adult who received the AZD1222 COVID-19 vaccine.

The chain joins TRBV10-3 to TRBJ1-3, with TRBD1 identical over 7 bases. Germline V gene data show CDR1 as ENHRY and CDR2 as SYGVKD. J gave up 8 bases and V 0 bases, and 10 bases lay outside the gene matches. The CDR3 extends over 16 amino acids. CDR3: CAISESEGAPYDTIYF. The CDR3, as DNA: TGTGCCATCAGTGAGTCTGAGGGGGCTCCATACGACACCATATATTTT.

The V and J genes are TRBV11-3 and TRBJ2-3, with D perhaps being TRBD1 or TRBD2 (7 bases each). Per germline, CDR1 SGHNT and CDR2 YENEEA. V was shortened by 5 bases and J by 2 bases, with 17 bases between the two germline ends. This CDR3 region has 16 residues. CDR3: CASSLNRGGVTDTQYF. In DNA, the CDR3 is TGTGCCAGCAGCCTCAACAGGGGAGGGGTCACAGATACGCAGTATTTT.

The V and J genes are TRBV18 and TRBJ2-5; 7 nucleotides line up with TRBD2. J gave up 2 bases and V 3 bases, and 9 bases lay outside the gene matches. The CDR3 totals 16 residues. From germline, CDR1 is KGHSH and CDR2 LQKENI. DNA of the CDR3: TGTGCCAGCTCACCCCCATCCTCGGGGGGACAAGAGACCCAGTACTTC. Its protein is CASSPPSSGGQETQYF.

This rearrangement joins TRBV15 to TRBJ2-7, with 7 bases that match TRBD2. The CDR3 contains 15 residues. V was pared by 6 bases and J by 4 bases, with 12 bases of the junction left unmatched. The germline CDR1 and CDR2 sequences are LNHNV and YYDKDF (reference sequence). The CDR3 nucleotides read TGTGCCACCAGTCCTCGGCGGGAGTTGAGGTACGAGCAGTACTTC. It specifies CATSPRRELRYEQYF.

As DNA, the CDR3 is TGTGCCTGTCAAGGGGCCCACTCTGGAAACACCATATATTTT. It codes for CACQGAHSGNTIYF. The V gene is TRBV30, the J gene TRBJ1-3; tentatively, D is TRBD1 (5 bases). The V end lost 6 bases, the J end lost 0 bases, and 12 bases lay between the germline ends. The CDR3 sequence is 14 residues long. Germline V gene lookup returns CDR1 GTSNPN and CDR2 SVGIG (reference sequence).

The rearrangement links TRBV27 to TRBJ1-2; D is uncertain. V was clipped by 6 bases and J by 5 bases, with 10 bases between them. The CDR3 spans 12 residues. Germline loops: CDR1 MNHEY, CDR2 SMNVEV (reference sequence). Here the CDR3 DNA reads TGTGCCAGCAGCTCTCGGGATTATGGCTACACCTTC. Protein: CASSSRDYGYTF.

The chain recombines TRBV7-2 with TRBJ2-1; 10 bases agree with TRBD2. The trim removed 4 bases at V and 7 bases at J, leaving 16 bases unmatched. The CDR3 covers 18 residues. Looked up from germline, CDR1 is SGHTA and CDR2 is FQGNSA. CDR3 bases: TGTGCCAGCAGCTCAGGGGTGGCTAGCGGGAGCTCAAGGAATGAGCAGTTCTTC. Translation gives CASSSGVASGSSRNEQFF.

The V and J genes are TRBV28 and TRBJ2-5, with 8 bases lining up with TRBD1. The germline V gene has CDR1 MDHEN and CDR2 SYDVKM. J gave up 1 base and V 7 bases, and 8 bases lay outside the gene matches. This CDR3 is 15 amino acids long. This CDR3 reads CASTSLGQGQETQYF. In DNA form, the CDR3 reads TGTGCCAGCACCAGTTTAGGACAGGGCCAAGAGACCCAGTACTTC. The variable domain in full, with the rest retrieved from reference TRBV28 and TRBJ2-5, is DVKVTQSSRYLVKRTGEKVFLECVQDMDHENMFWYRQDPGLGLRLIYFSYDVKMKEKGDIPEGYSVSREKKERFSLILESASTNQTSMYLCASTSLGQGQETQYFGPGTRLLVL.

The chain has TRBV7-2 and TRBJ2-1, with D perhaps matching TRBD2 (6 bases). In germline, CDR1 is SGHTA, CDR2 FQGNSA. The CDR3 covers 16 residues. V dropped 1 base and J dropped 5 bases, with 15 bases sitting between them. CDR3 sequence (DNA): TGTGCCAGCAGCTTAGTAATTTATGGGGGGAACAATGAGCAGTTCTTC. It encodes CASSLVIYGGNNEQFF.

The V gene is TRBV27, the J gene TRBJ2-7; perhaps TRBD1 as D (6 bases). Germline loops: CDR1 MNHEY, CDR2 SMNVEV (reference sequence). The CDR3 consists of 15 residues. The V gene lost 2 bases and the J gene lost 2 bases, with 13 bases spanning the gap. The CDR3 region is CASSLVQGPTYEQYF. The CDR3 nucleotides are TGTGCCAGCAGTTTAGTGCAGGGGCCAACCTACGAGCAGTACTTC.

This chain links TRBV29-1 with TRBJ1-2; no firm D call. The CDR3 spans 14 residues. Deletions cut 7 bases from V and 0 bases from J, with 15 bases between. Per the germline V gene, CDR1 is SQVTM and CDR2 is ANQGSEA. In DNA, the CDR3 is TGCAGCGCCCGGTTGGGAACACCTAACTATGGCTACACCTTC. Translation gives CSARLGTPNYGYTF.

The chain uses TRBV5-1 and TRBJ1-1; D may be TRBD1 (5 bases). The CDR3 extends over 13 amino acids. CDR1 is SGHRS, CDR2 YFSETQ, per germline. The V end lost 3 bases, the J end lost 2 bases, and 8 bases lay between the germline ends. The CDR3 DNA sequence: TGCGCCAGCAGCTCGACAGCTAACACTGAAGCTTTCTTT. This translates into CASSSTANTEAFF. Complete variable domain (other parts from reference TRBV5-1 and TRBJ1-1): KAGVTQTPRYLIKTRGQQVTLSCSPISGHRSVSWYQQTPGQGLQFLFEYFSETQRNKGNFPGRFSGRQFSNSRSEMNVSTLELGDSALYLCASSSTANTEAFFGQGTRLTVV.

The rearrangement joins TRBV18 to TRBJ1-3, with D tentatively TRBD1 (5 bases). Trimming removed 3 bases at V and 4 bases at J, with 13 bases between. Germline-derived CDR1 and CDR2 are KGHSH and LQKENI. The CDR3 has 15 amino acids. The CDR3 reads CASSPGPTSGNTIYF. In DNA, the CDR3 is TGTGCCAGCTCACCGGGACCGACGTCGGGAAACACCATATATTTT.

The chain combines TRBV13 with TRBJ2-1; 8 nucleotides agree with TRBD2. After removal of 5 bases from V and 4 bases from J, the junction contained 4 bases not matched to a gene. The V gene's germline CDR1 is PRHDT and CDR2 FYEKMQ (reference sequence). The CDR3 length is 14 residues. In DNA form, the CDR3 reads TGTGCCAGCAGCCCCGGGACTAGTTACAATGAGCAGTTCTTC. Translated: CASSPGTSYNEQFF.

The V call is TRBV19, the J call TRBJ1-2, with a tentative D call TRBD1 (5 bases). The CDR3 has 15 amino acids. V gave up 3 bases and J gave up 8 bases, with 19 bases separating them. The germline V gene has CDR1 LNHDA and CDR2 SQIVND (reference sequence). The CDR3 here is CASSIGHPQSRGYTF. CDR3 nucleotides: TGTGCCAGTAGTATCGGACATCCTCAAAGTAGGGGCTACACCTTC.

The J gene is TRBJ2-5, the V gene TRBV5-4; no reliable D call. V was pared by 4 bases and J by 5 bases, with 12 bases between. The germline V gene has CDR1 SGHNT and CDR2 YYREEE (reference sequence). The CDR3 covers 13 residues. DNA for the CDR3: TGTGCCAGCAGCAAGGAAATCCCGGAGACCCAGTACTTC. Encoded protein: CASSKEIPETQYF.

The chain joins TRBV5-1 to TRBJ2-7, with 8 bases identical to TRBD2. Germline V gene lookup returns CDR1 SGHRS and CDR2 YFSETQ. The CDR3 is 14 amino acids. The V gene end was trimmed by 4 bases and the J gene end by 3 bases; junction bases not matched to a gene: 6. The CDR3 is CASSPTSGSYEQYF. CDR3 sequence (DNA): TGCGCCAGCAGCCCCACTAGCGGAAGCTACGAGCAGTACTTC. The whole variable domain, filled in from reference TRBV5-1 and TRBJ2-7, reads KAGVTQTPRYLIKTRGQQVTLSCSPISGHRSVSWYQQTPGQGLQFLFEYFSETQRNKGNFPGRFSGRQFSNSRSEMNVSTLELGDSALYLCASSPTSGSYEQYFGPGTRLTVT.

The J gene is TRBJ2-1, the V gene TRBV5-1; no clear D. CDR1 and CDR2 (germline): SGHRS, YFSETQ. With 0 bases removed from V and 8 bases from J, the gap between germline ends came to 12 bases. This CDR3 region has 14 residues. CDR3 bases: TGCGCCAGCAGCTTGGAGGCGTCCTGGGATGAGCAGTTCTTC. Its protein is CASSLEASWDEQFF.

This clone has just one count. CDR3 DNA sequence: TGTGCCAGCAGCGTAGGGGTTGGGTTCCACAATGAGCAGTTCTTC. Translation gives CASSVGVGFHNEQFF. J is TRBJ2-1 and V is TRBV9; D gene uncertain. Germline V gene data show CDR1 as SGDLS and CDR2 as YYNGEE. The CDR3 spans 15 residues. V was pared by 0 bases and J by 5 bases, with 12 bases between.

This sequence joins TRBV5-6 and TRBJ2-1; TRBD2 aligns across 7 bases. Per the germline V gene, CDR1 is SGHDT and CDR2 is YYEEEE. V was clipped by 0 bases and J by 1 base; unmatched bases: 7. The CDR3 is made up of 17 amino acids. The CDR3 region has the DNA TGTGCCAGCAGCTTGGAAGGGTTCGGGAGGTCCTACAATGAGCAGTTCTTC. The encoded protein is CASSLEGFGRSYNEQFF.

The J gene is TRBJ2-1, the V gene TRBV11-3; 11 nucleotides line up with TRBD2. Trimming cost V 3 bases and J 1 base; bases outside gene matches: 2. This CDR3 contains 16 residues. In germline, CDR1 is SGHNT, CDR2 YENEEA. The CDR3 DNA is TGTGCCAGCAGCTTTAGCGGGGGGGAGTCCTACAATGAGCAGTTCTTC. As protein: CASSFSGGESYNEQFF.

The rearrangement links TRBV5-4 to TRBJ1-4, with 7 bases lining up with TRBD1. The CDR3 runs to 16 residues. The trim removed 3 bases at V and 7 bases at J, leaving 12 bases unmatched. Germline values: CDR1 SGHNT, CDR2 YYREEE (reference sequence). The CDR3 DNA sequence: TGTGCCAGCAGCTCCTCTGTCGGGACAGTTATTGAAAAACTGTTTTTT. Translation: CASSSSVGTVIEKLFF.

This chain connects TRBV19 to TRBJ1-3, with unresolved D. V was trimmed by 4 bases and J by 0 bases, leaving 10 bases between them. This CDR3 is 15 amino acids long. Germline CDR1 LNHDA, CDR2 SQIVND (reference sequence). In DNA form, the CDR3 reads TGTGCCAGTAGTAGGGGAGACAACTCTGGAAACACCATATATTTT. Amino acid sequence: CASSRGDNSGNTIYF. The full variable domain, rest sourced from reference TRBV19 and TRBJ1-3, is DGGITQSPKYLFRKEGQNVTLSCEQNLNHDAMYWYRQDPGQGLRLIYYSQIVNDFQKGDIAEGYSVSREKKESFPLTVTSAQKNPTAFYLCASSRGDNSGNTIYFGEGSWLTVV.

The chain carries TRBV9 and TRBJ1-1; maybe TRBD1 (6 bases). The CDR3 runs 16 residues. The V gene lost 3 bases and the J gene lost 5 bases, with 20 bases spanning the gap. The V gene's germline CDR1 is SGDLS and CDR2 YYNGEE. CDR3 sequence: CASSAGVDSSETEAFF. Here the CDR3 DNA reads TGTGCCAGCAGCGCCGGTGTGGACAGCAGTGAGACTGAAGCTTTCTTT.

This rearrangement joins TRBV2 to TRBJ1-4; a weak D match, TRBD1 (5 bases). The length of the CDR3 is 13 residues. The V gene's germline CDR1 is SNHLY and CDR2 FYNNEI. Trimming shortened V by 8 bases and J by 3 bases, and 10 bases separated the two germline ends. Here the CDR3 reads CASLGPSNEKLFF. DNA for the CDR3: TGTGCCAGCCTGGGGCCTTCTAATGAAAAACTGTTTTTT.

This chain connects TRBV4-3 to TRBJ2-1; D not resolved. The CDR3 length is 14 residues. CDR1 is LGHNA, CDR2 YSLEER, per germline. Trimming took off 0 bases at V and 4 bases at J, with 7 bases between the two ends. The DNA of the CDR3 is TGCGCCAGCAGCCAAGATCCTAATTACAATGAGCAGTTCTTC. This gives the protein CASSQDPNYNEQFF.

With respect to this clone: A much larger clone lies a single base off, so this may be a read error. V usage is TRBV20-1 and J usage is TRBJ2-3; D ambiguous. V was shortened by 3 bases and J by 2 bases, with 0 bases between the two germline ends. This CDR3 contains 10 residues. The V gene's germline CDR1 is DFQATT and CDR2 SNEGSKA (reference sequence). The CDR3 protein is CSASTDTQYF. CDR3 in DNA: TGCAGTGCTAGCACAGATACGCAGTATTTT.

The V gene is TRBV28, the J gene TRBJ1-6; perhaps TRBD1 as D (6 bases). The V end lost 2 bases, the J end lost 7 bases, and 12 bases lay between the germline ends. The CDR3 covers 15 residues. From germline, CDR1 is MDHEN and CDR2 SYDVKM. The CDR3 protein is CASSLHGGGNSPLHF. CDR3 DNA: TGTGCCAGCAGTTTACACGGGGGCGGAAATTCACCCCTCCACTTT.

The gene calls are TRBV20-1 and TRBJ2-2, with TRBD2 identical over 10 bases. Germline assignment: CDR1 DFQATT and CDR2 SNEGSKA (reference sequence). CDR3 size: 17 residues. J was trimmed by 5 bases and V by 3 bases; bases with no gene match: 12. CDR3 in DNA: TGCAGTGCTAGTGGGTTAGCGGGGGGCCGGGGTACCGGGGAGCTGTTTTTT. Protein sequence: CSASGLAGGRGTGELFF.

The chain recombines TRBV3-1 (or the pseudogene TRBV3-2) with TRBJ1-5; a possible D gene is TRBD1 (5 bases). This CDR3 contains 16 residues. The V gene lost 1 base and the J gene lost 4 bases, with 14 bases spanning the gap. Looked up from germline, CDR1 is LGHDT and CDR2 is YNNKEL (reference sequence). The CDR3 spells CASSQGEDSLNQPQHF. The CDR3 nucleotides are TGTGCCAGCAGCCAAGGGGAAGACAGCTTGAATCAGCCCCAGCATTTT.